The rows below give T cell receptor beta chains drawn from one sample of a study of CD8 T cells in ankylosing spondylitis. TCRdb re-called the 5' RACE reads through MiXCR, storing one row per CDR3 protein. The sample has hundreds of thousands of distinct CDR3 sequences, 10% to 15% seen once; the top ten hold around 0.51%. The sequencing sample was made of blood, either unsorted or a sorted T cell fraction (not recorded which). These receptors were taken from a male donor with ankylosing spondylitis. Each CDR3 is given with its conserved first and last residue. Each record gives: J gene, V gene, D gene, clone size, CDR3 protein, CDR3 DNA. A D gene is named only where the DNA matches it firmly. Size values are once, few and many counts, or a class for expanded clones, and some rows have none.

TRBJ2-7 TRBV18 NA few CASSPQRWGQIDHEQYF TGTGCCAGCTCACCACAAAGGTGGGGACAAATAGACCACGAGCAGTACTTC
TRBJ2-1 TRBV5-1 NA few CASSLWDNNEQFF TGCGCCAGCAGCTTGTGGGATAACAATGAGCAGTTCTTC
TRBJ2-2 TRBV24-1 TRBD1 NA CATSDPGTGRTGELFF TGTGCCACCAGTGACCCAGGGACAGGGAGAACCGGGGAGCTGTTTTTT
TRBJ2-1 TRBV10-3 TRBD2 NA CAIRGDNEQFF TGTGCCATTCGGGGGGACAATGAGCAGTTCTTC
TRBJ2-7 TRBV28 NA few CASSIGIYEQYF TGTGCCAGCAGTATCGGGATCTACGAGCAGTACTTC
TRBJ1-2 TRBV24-1 NA NA CATSDSGTFTSYGYTF TGTGCCACCAGTGATTCTGGGACCTTCACGAGCTATGGCTACACCTTC
TRBJ2-3 TRBV4-3 NA few CASSQDSGTSTDTQYF TGCGCCAGCAGCCAAGATAGCGGTACTAGCACAGATACGCAGTATTTT
TRBJ2-7 TRBV18 NA NA CASSPDQMQQYF TGTGCCAGCTCACCGGACCAGATGCAGCAGTACTTC
TRBJ2-7 TRBV6-5 TRBD1 NA CASSYSSGTDNEQYF TGTGCCAGCAGTTACTCTTCCGGGACAGATAACGAGCAGTACTTC
TRBJ2-5 TRBV7-2 NA NA CASSLEFAAETQYF TGTGCCAGCAGCTTAGAATTCGCCGCAGAGACCCAGTACTTC
TRBJ2-4 TRBV24-1 NA NA CATSQGGIGKNIQYF TGTGCCACCAGTCAGGGAGGAATTGGGAAAAACATTCAGTACTTC
TRBJ2-1 TRBV4-3 TRBD2 once CASSQDWWETSGNEQFF TGCGCCAGCAGCCAAGATTGGTGGGAGACTAGCGGCAATGAGCAGTTCTTC
TRBJ2-5 TRBV5-6 TRBD2 NA CASSSQRRGGETQYF TGTGCCAGCAGCTCGCAACGACGGGGAGGGGAGACCCAGTACTTC
TRBJ2-7 TRBV20-1 NA many CSGTRDTYEQYF TGCAGTGGCACGCGGGACACCTACGAGCAGTACTTC
TRBJ1-1 TRBV6-2/TRBV6-3 TRBD1 NA CASSYSIGGQISMNTEAFF TGTGCCAGCAGTTACTCGATAGGGGGACAGATATCAATGAACACTGAAGCTTTCTTT
TRBJ2-3 TRBV10-1 NA few CASSELRGPTDTQYF TGCGCCAGCAGTGAGTTGCGGGGACCCACAGATACGCAGTATTTT
TRBJ1-2 TRBV20-1 TRBD1 many CSAAGQESNYGYTF TGCAGTGCTGCGGGACAGGAGTCTAACTATGGCTACACCTTC
TRBJ2-5 TRBV20-1 NA few CSARGTARETQYF TGCAGTGCTAGAGGGACGGCGAGGGAGACCCAGTACTTC
TRBJ2-7 TRBV15 TRBD1 few CATSTGQGSTKYF TGTGCCACCAGCACGGGACAGGGATCGACTAAGTACTTC
TRBJ2-7 TRBV5-1 TRBD1 NA CASRPLGTAYEQYF TGCGCCAGCAGACCACTCGGGACAGCTTACGAGCAGTACTTC
TRBJ2-2 TRBV6-1 TRBD1 NA CASRLNWDRGAGELFF TGTGCCAGCAGGCTAAACTGGGACAGGGGGGCCGGGGAGCTGTTTTTT
TRBJ2-5 TRBV27 TRBD2 few CASSYSGGLGTQYF TGTGCCAGCAGTTATAGCGGGGGTCTCGGGACCCAGTACTTC
TRBJ2-7 TRBV5-1 NA many CASSFRDTRNYEQYF TGCGCCAGCAGCTTCCGGGACACCCGTAACTACGAGCAGTACTTC
TRBJ2-3 TRBV20-1 TRBD1 NA CSANAGQESTDTQYF TGCAGTGCTAACGCGGGACAGGAGAGCACAGATACGCAGTATTTT
TRBJ2-1 TRBV15 NA many CATSRVAGSYNEQFF TGTGCCACCAGCAGAGTAGCAGGGTCCTACAATGAGCAGTTCTTC
TRBJ2-5 TRBV29-1 NA few CSVGGHKALETQYF TGCAGCGTTGGCGGACACAAAGCCCTAGAGACCCAGTACTTC
TRBJ1-5 TRBV7-6 NA NA CASTLGVGQPQHF TGTGCCAGCACCTTGGGTGTTGGGCAGCCCCAGCATTTT
TRBJ2-7 TRBV13 TRBD1 NA CASSRDRGTTYEQYF TGTGCCAGCAGCCGGGACAGGGGAACCACCTACGAGCAGTACTTC
TRBJ1-1 TRBV20-1 NA NA CSATKGVELSEAFF TGCAGTGCCACCAAAGGGGTTGAATTGTCTGAAGCTTTCTTT
TRBJ2-1 TRBV20-1 NA many CSAREWGSYNEQFF TGCAGTGCTAGAGAGTGGGGCTCCTACAATGAGCAGTTCTTC
TRBJ2-5 TRBV15 NA NA CATSRGRAETQYF TGTGCCACCAGCAGAGGCAGGGCTGAGACCCAGTACTTC
TRBJ2-7 TRBV20-1 NA few CSARGQVNYEQYF TGCAGTGCTAGAGGACAGGTAAACTACGAGCAGTACTTC
TRBJ1-6 TRBV20-1 NA few CSAQRRNSPLHF TGCAGTGCCCAAAGAAGAAATTCACCCCTCCACTTT
TRBJ2-1 TRBV20-1 NA many CSARRGPDSYNEQFF TGCAGTGCTCGCCGGGGACCCGACTCCTACAATGAGCAGTTCTTC
TRBJ2-7 TRBV4-1 TRBD2 many CASSPLTSGDYEQYF TGCGCCAGCAGCCCCCTCACTAGCGGGGACTACGAGCAGTACTTC
TRBJ1-2 TRBV27 NA NA CASSYIQGSDGYTF TGTGCCAGCAGCTATATTCAGGGAAGTGACGGCTACACCTTC
TRBJ2-5 TRBV12-5 NA NA CASGLSQVPGLSNQETQYF TGTGCTAGTGGTTTGTCCCAAGTGCCGGGACTCTCCAATCAAGAGACCCAGTACTTC
TRBJ1-2 TRBV4-2 TRBD1 many CASSQDDRGLYGYTF TGTGCCAGCAGCCAAGACGACAGGGGTCTATATGGCTACACCTTC
TRBJ2-5 TRBV4-2 TRBD1 few CASSLRDSHSATQYF TGTGCCAGCAGCCTACGGGACAGCCACTCGGCGACCCAGTACTTC
TRBJ2-1 TRBV7-2 NA NA CASQKGTFSYNEQFF TGTGCCAGCCAAAAGGGGACCTTCTCCTACAATGAGCAGTTCTTC
TRBJ1-2 TRBV20-1 TRBD1 few CSATGQAYGYTF TGCAGTGCTACGGGACAGGCCTATGGCTACACCTTC
TRBJ1-1 TRBV6-1 NA NA CASSRMTEPSGEAFF TGTGCCAGCAGCCGAATGACAGAACCCTCGGGGGAAGCTTTCTTT
TRBJ2-1 TRBV7-2 NA few CASRFAQSEQFF TGTGCCAGCAGATTTGCCCAGAGCGAGCAGTTCTTC
TRBJ2-5 TRBV6-1 TRBD2 many CASSPGLAGLETQYF TGTGCCAGCAGTCCGGGACTAGCGGGCCTTGAGACCCAGTACTTC
TRBJ2-1 TRBV29-1 NA many CSVEDLDEQFF TGCAGCGTTGAAGATCTGGATGAGCAGTTCTTC
TRBJ2-2 TRBV19 NA NA CASTPGLNTNTGELFF TGTGCCAGTACCCCGGGTCTCAATACGAACACCGGGGAGCTGTTTTTT
TRBJ2-7 TRBV7-2 NA few CASSLALPGIYEQYF TGTGCCAGCAGCTTAGCCCTTCCGGGGATTTACGAGCAGTACTTC
TRBJ1-5 TRBV7-9 NA NA CASSLHSNQPQHF TGTGCCAGCAGCCTGCATAGCAATCAGCCCCAGCATTTT
TRBJ2-5 TRBV28 NA few CASSNPGLFWGQETQYF TGTGCCAGCAGCAACCCGGGACTTTTTTGGGGCCAAGAGACCCAGTACTTC
TRBJ2-7 TRBV20-1 TRBD2 many CSARDPPGGRLLEQYF TGCAGTGCTAGAGACCCACCTGGCGGGAGGTTGCTCGAGCAGTACTTC
TRBJ2-5 TRBV29-1 NA many CSAPGGGNQETQYF TGCAGCGCCCCAGGTGGGGGAAATCAAGAGACCCAGTACTTC
TRBJ2-3 TRBV7-2 NA NA CASSLAAGRGTDTQYF TGTGCCAGCAGCTTAGCGGCGGGAAGGGGCACAGATACGCAGTATTTT
TRBJ1-1 TRBV6-1 TRBD1 few CASRLRDRMNTEAFF TGTGCCAGCAGACTCCGGGACAGAATGAACACTGAAGCTTTCTTT
TRBJ2-7 TRBV5-1 TRBD2 NA CASSLEAGNIYEQYF TGCGCCAGCAGCTTGGAAGCGGGAAATATCTACGAGCAGTACTTC
TRBJ1-1 TRBV7-2 NA few CASSSTGYRAFF TGTGCCAGCAGCTCCACAGGGTACCGAGCTTTCTTT
TRBJ2-6 TRBV20-1 TRBD1 many CSAGQGTGANVLTF TGCAGTGCTGGACAGGGTACTGGGGCCAACGTCCTGACTTTC
TRBJ2-5 TRBV4-3 NA NA CASSQETWSETQYF TGCGCCAGCAGCCAAGAGACCTGGTCAGAGACCCAGTACTTC
TRBJ1-5 TRBV7-9 TRBD1 NA CASSQTGLEPQHF TGTGCCAGCAGCCAGACAGGGCTTGAGCCCCAGCATTTT